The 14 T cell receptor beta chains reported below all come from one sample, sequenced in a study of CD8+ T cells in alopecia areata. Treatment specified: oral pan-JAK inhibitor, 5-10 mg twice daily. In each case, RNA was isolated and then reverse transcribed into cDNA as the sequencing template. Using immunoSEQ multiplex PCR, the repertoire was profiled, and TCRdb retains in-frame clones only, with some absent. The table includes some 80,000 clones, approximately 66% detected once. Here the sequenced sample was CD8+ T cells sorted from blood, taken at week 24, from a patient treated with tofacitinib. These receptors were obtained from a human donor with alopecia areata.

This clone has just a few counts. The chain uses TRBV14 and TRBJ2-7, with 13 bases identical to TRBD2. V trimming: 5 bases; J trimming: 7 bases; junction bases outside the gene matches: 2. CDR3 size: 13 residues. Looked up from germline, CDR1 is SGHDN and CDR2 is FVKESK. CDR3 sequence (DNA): TGTGCCAGCAGCTGGACTAGCGGGGGTGAGCAGTACTTC. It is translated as CASSWTSGGEQYF.

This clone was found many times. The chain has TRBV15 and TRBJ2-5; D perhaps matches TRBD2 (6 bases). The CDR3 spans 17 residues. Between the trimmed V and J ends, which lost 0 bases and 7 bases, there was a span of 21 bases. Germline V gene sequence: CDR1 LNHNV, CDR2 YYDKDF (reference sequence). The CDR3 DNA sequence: TGTGCCACCAGCAGAGACCGGTCAGCGGGCCGTGATGGGACCCAGTACTTC. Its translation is CATSRDRSAGRDGTQYF.

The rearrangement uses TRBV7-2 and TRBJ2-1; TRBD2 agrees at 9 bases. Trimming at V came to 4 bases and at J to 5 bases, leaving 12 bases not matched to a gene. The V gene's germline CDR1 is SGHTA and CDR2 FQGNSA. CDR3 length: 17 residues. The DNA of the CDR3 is TGTGCCAGCAGCTCTCCGGTGCTAGCGGGGTACCACAATGAGCAGTTCTTC. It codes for CASSSPVLAGYHNEQFF.

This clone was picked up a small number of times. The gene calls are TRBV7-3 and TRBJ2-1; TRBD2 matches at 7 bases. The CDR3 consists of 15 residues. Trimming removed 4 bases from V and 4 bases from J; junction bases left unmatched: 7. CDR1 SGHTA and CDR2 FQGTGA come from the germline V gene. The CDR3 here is CASSWTLAAYNEQFF. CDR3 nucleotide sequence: TGTGCCAGCAGCTGGACGCTAGCGGCGTACAATGAGCAGTTCTTC.

The CDR3 loop reads CASSGQSTNTGELFF. The CDR3 DNA reads TGTGCCAGCTCAGGACAGTCTACGAACACCGGGGAGCTGTTTTTT. This chain uses TRBV2 with TRBJ2-2, with TRBD1 as a possible D gene (6 bases). V was shortened by 8 bases and J by 0 bases, with 13 bases between the two germline ends. Germline CDR1 and CDR2: SNHLY and FYNNEI. The CDR3 runs to 15 residues.

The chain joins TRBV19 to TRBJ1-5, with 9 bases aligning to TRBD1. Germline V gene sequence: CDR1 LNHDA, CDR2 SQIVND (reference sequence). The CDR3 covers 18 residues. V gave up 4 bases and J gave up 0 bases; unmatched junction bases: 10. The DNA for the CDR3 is TGTGCCAGTAGTACCCCCCCGGGACAGGGCTATAGCAATCAGCCCCAGCATTTT. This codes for CASSTPPGQGYSNQPQHF. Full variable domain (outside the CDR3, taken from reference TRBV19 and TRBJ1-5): DGGITQSPKYLFRKEGQNVTLSCEQNLNHDAMYWYRQDPGQGLRLIYYSQIVNDFQKGDIAEGYSVSREKKESFPLTVTSAQKNPTAFYLCASSTPPGQGYSNQPQHFGDGTRLSIL.

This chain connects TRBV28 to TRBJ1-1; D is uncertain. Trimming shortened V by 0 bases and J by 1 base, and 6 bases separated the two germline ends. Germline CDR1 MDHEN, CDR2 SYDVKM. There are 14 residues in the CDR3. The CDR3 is CASSLWAENTEAFF. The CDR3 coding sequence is TGTGCCAGCAGTTTATGGGCCGAGAACACTGAAGCTTTCTTT.

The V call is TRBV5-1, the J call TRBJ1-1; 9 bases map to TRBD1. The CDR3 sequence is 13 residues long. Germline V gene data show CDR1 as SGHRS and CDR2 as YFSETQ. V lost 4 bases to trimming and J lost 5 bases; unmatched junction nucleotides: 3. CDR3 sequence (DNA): TGCGCCAGCAGCCAGACAGGGGGAACTGAAGCTTTCTTT. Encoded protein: CASSQTGGTEAFF.

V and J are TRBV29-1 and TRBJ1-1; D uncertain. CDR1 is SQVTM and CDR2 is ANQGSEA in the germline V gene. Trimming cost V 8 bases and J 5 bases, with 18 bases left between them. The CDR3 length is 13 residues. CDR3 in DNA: TGCAGCACTTACCCCTCGGGGTGGACTGAAGCTTTCTTT. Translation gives CSTYPSGWTEAFF. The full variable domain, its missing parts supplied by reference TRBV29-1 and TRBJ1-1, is SAVISQKPSRDICQRGTSLTIQCQVDSQVTMMFWYRQQPGQSLTLIATANQGSEATYESGFVIDKFPISRPNLTFSTLTVSNMSPEDSSIYLCSTYPSGWTEAFFGQGTRLTVV.

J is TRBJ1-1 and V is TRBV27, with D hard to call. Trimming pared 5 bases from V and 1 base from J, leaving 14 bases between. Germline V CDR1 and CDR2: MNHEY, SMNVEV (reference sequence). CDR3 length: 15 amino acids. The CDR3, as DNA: TGTGCCAGCAGTCTTTCCCTGGGTGGGAACACTGAAGCTTTCTTT. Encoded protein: CASSLSLGGNTEAFF.

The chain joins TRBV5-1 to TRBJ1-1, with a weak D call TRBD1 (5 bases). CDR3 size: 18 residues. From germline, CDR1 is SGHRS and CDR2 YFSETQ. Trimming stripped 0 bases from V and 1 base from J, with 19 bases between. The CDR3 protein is CASSLGAGTYSPNTEAFF. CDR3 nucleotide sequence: TGCGCCAGCAGCTTGGGCGCCGGGACCTACTCTCCGAACACTGAAGCTTTCTTT. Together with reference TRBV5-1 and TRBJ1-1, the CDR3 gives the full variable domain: KAGVTQTPRYLIKTRGQQVTLSCSPISGHRSVSWYQQTPGQGLQFLFEYFSETQRNKGNFPGRFSGRQFSNSRSEMNVSTLELGDSALYLCASSLGAGTYSPNTEAFFGQGTRLTVV.

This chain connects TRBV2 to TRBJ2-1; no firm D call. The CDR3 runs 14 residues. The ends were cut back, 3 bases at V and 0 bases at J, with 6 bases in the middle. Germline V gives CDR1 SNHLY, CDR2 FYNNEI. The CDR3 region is CASSDFSSYNEQFF. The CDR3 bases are TGTGCCAGCAGTGATTTTTCCTCCTACAATGAGCAGTTCTTC.

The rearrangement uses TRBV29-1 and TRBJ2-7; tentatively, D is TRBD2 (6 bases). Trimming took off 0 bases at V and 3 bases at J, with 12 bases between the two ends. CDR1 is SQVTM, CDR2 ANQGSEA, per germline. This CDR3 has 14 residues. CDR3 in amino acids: CSVEDHGGNYEQYF. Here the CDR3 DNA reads TGCAGCGTTGAAGATCATGGCGGGAACTACGAGCAGTACTTC.

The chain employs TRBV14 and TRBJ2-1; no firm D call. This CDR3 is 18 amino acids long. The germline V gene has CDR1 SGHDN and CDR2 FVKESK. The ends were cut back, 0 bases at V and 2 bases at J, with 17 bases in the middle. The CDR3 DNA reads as TGTGCCAGCAGCCAAGATTTATTGTGGTTGGTTCCCTACAATGAGCAGTTCTTC. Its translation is CASSQDLLWLVPYNEQFF.